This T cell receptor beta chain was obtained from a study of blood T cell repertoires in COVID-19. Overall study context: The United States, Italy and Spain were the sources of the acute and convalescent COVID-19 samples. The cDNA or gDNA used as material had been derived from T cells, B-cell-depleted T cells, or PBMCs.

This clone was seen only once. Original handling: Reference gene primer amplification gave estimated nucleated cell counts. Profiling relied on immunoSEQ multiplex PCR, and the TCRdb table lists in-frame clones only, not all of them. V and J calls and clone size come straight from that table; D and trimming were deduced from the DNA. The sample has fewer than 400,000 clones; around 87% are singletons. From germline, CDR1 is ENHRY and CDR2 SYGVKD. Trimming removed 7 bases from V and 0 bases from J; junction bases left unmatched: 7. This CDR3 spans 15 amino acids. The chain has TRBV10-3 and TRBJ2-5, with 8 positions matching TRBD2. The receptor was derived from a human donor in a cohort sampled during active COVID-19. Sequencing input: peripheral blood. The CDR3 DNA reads TGTGCCATCACCCCAGGGCGGGGGGACCAAGAGACCCAGTACTTC. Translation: CAITPGRGDQETQYF.